This TCR beta chain came from a study of vaccination and CD4 T cells after COVID-19. The treatment was: approximately nine-day PBMC culture with coronavirus spike peptide pools or control peptides (ViraFEST assay). This clonotype was counted between two and nine times. Antigen: not known. Sequence data for DNA of cultured CD4+ T cells were generated by the Oncomine TCR Beta short-read assay. MiXCR, applied by TCRdb to the PCR reads, yields one record per CDR3 protein. Found here are some 5,200 distinct CDR3 sequences, roughly 27% of them singletons; the top ten hold around 24%. The V end lost 0 bases, the J end lost 4 bases, and 13 bases lay between the germline ends. This CDR3 region has 15 residues. Germline V CDR1 and CDR2: SGHKS, YYEKEE (reference sequence).

The sample in question was CD4+ T cells from blood, cultured in vitro, obtained after SARS-CoV-2 vaccination. This rearrangement joins TRBV5-5 to TRBJ1-2; D ambiguous. This receptor was identified in a human donor who had recovered from COVID-19. DNA for the CDR3: TGTGCCAGCAGCTTGGACCACTACACCTCCTATGGCTACACCTTC. It specifies CASSLDHYTSYGYTF.